Shown below are 16 T cell receptor beta chains from a single sample sequenced in a study of T cells in Graves' hyperthyroidism and ophthalmopathy. RNA transcripts yielded amplified TCR beta CDR3 regions. Primed by the HTBI set, a first-round RT-PCR was run on the TCR CDR3. TCRdb re-derived calls from the multiplex PCR reads in MiXCR, one entry per CDR3 protein. This sample has 300,000 or so distinct CDR3 sequences, with about 21% found just once. What was sequenced was blood. The receptor set was obtained from a woman aged 50 to 60 with Graves' hyperthyroidism.

Notes on this clonotype: A much larger clone differs by one base, so this may be a read error. This chain uses TRBV20-1 with TRBJ1-5; 7 bases line up with TRBD1. This CDR3 is 15 amino acids long. Germline V gene data show CDR1 as DFQATT and CDR2 as SNEGSKA (reference sequence). Written as DNA, the CDR3 is TGCAGTGCTAGATCTCCATCGACAGGGAATCGGCCCCAGCATTTT. Residues: CSARSPSTGNRPQHF.

This clonotype has only a few counts. V gene TRBV19 combines with J gene TRBJ2-6; 7 nucleotides agree with TRBD1. The CDR3 length is 15 residues. Germline CDR1 and CDR2: LNHDA and SQIVND (reference sequence). The V and J ends lost 6 bases and 2 bases, in that order; junction bases with no gene match: 4. CDR3 in amino acids: CASSPDRAGANVLTF. The DNA for the CDR3 is TGTGCCAGTAGCCCCGACAGGGCTGGGGCCAACGTCCTGACTTTC.

There are many counts of this clonotype. The chain carries TRBV12-3 or TRBV12-4 and TRBJ1-6, with 7 bases aligning to TRBD1. J gave up 9 bases and V 3 bases, and 5 bases lay outside the gene matches. This CDR3 has 14 residues. CDR3 sequence reads: CASSLEQGSSPLHF. The CDR3 DNA sequence: TGTGCCAGCAGTTTGGAACAGGGGAGTTCACCCCTCCACTTT.

The chain joins TRBV29-1 to TRBJ2-7; TRBD2 agrees at 8 bases. The CDR3 spans 15 residues. CDR1 SQVTM and CDR2 ANQGSEA come from the germline V gene. The V gene end was trimmed by 7 bases and the J gene end by 3 bases; junction bases not matched to a gene: 14. CDR3 protein: CSALLPGLVVYEQYF. CDR3 sequence (DNA): TGCAGCGCACTCCTTCCGGGACTAGTAGTCTACGAGCAGTACTTC.

This sequence joins TRBV19 and TRBJ2-7, with 9 positions matching TRBD2. CDR3 length: 14 amino acids. With V trimmed by 5 bases and J by 8 bases, 10 bases remained unmatched. Per germline, CDR1 LNHDA and CDR2 SQIVND (reference sequence). This CDR3 reads CASSAAGGTQKQYF. The CDR3 DNA reads TGTGCCAGTAGTGCTGCGGGAGGGACTCAAAAGCAGTACTTC.

This chain links TRBV5-1 with TRBJ2-7; D perhaps matches TRBD2 (5 bases). The V end was cut by 0 bases, the J end by 3 bases, with 16 bases between. CDR1 is SGHRS and CDR2 is YFSETQ in the germline V gene. The CDR3 sequence is 16 residues long. Here the CDR3 reads CASSLDEGPSFYEQYF. Here the CDR3 DNA reads TGCGCCAGCAGCTTGGACGAGGGTCCCTCCTTCTACGAGCAGTACTTC.

This clonotype came up many times. V and J are TRBV20-1 and TRBJ1-2; tentative D call: TRBD1 (6 bases). The CDR3 sequence is 15 residues long. Looked up from germline, CDR1 is DFQATT and CDR2 is SNEGSKA (reference sequence). Trimming took 3 bases from V and 4 from J, leaving 18 bases between them. CDR3 sequence: CSAREGQVGVYGYTF. DNA of the CDR3: TGCAGTGCTAGGGAGGGACAAGTAGGGGTCTATGGCTACACCTTC.

This clonotype was seen repeatedly, ten times or more. The chain has TRBV2 and TRBJ1-4; 9 bases agree with TRBD1. CDR3 length: 16 amino acids. The ends lost 3 bases at V and 4 bases at J; junction bases unmatched: 6. CDR1 is SNHLY, CDR2 FYNNEI, per germline. DNA of the CDR3: TGTGCCAGCAGTGAGCCACAGGGGGCTCTTAATGAAAAACTGTTTTTT. It specifies CASSEPQGALNEKLFF.

The chain employs TRBV15 and TRBJ1-2; no reliable D call. The ends were cut back, 1 base at V and 7 bases at J, with 13 bases in the middle. The V gene's germline CDR1 is LNHNV and CDR2 YYDKDF (reference sequence). The CDR3 totals 14 residues. The CDR3 region is CATSRVNGERGYTF. The CDR3 region has the DNA TGTGCCACCAGCAGAGTAAACGGGGAGCGTGGCTACACCTTC.

This clonotype was recorded at least ten times. The chain joins TRBV7-9 to TRBJ1-3; no reliable D call. Trimming pared 6 bases from V and 1 base from J, leaving 13 bases between. The CDR3 has 15 residues. The germline CDR1 and CDR2 sequences are SEHNR and FQNEAQ (reference sequence). This CDR3 reads CASSRTSASGNTIYF. CDR3 DNA sequence: TGTGCCAGCAGTCGGACCAGCGCTTCTGGAAACACCATATATTTT.

This clonotype was counted at least ten times. V is TRBV28 and J is TRBJ2-1; D tentatively fits TRBD1 or TRBD2 (6 bases each). CDR1 and CDR2 (germline): MDHEN, SYDVKM. Between the trimmed V and J ends, which lost 6 bases and 5 bases, there was a span of 23 bases. This CDR3 has 17 residues. This chain's CDR3 is CASSPGGRPQGHNEQFF. CDR3 nucleotide sequence: TGTGCCAGCAGCCCTGGGGGGAGGCCCCAGGGGCACAATGAGCAGTTCTTC.

This clonotype occurred many times. This chain links TRBV20-1 with TRBJ2-5; either TRBD1 or TRBD2 may supply D (5 bases each). Germline CDR1 is DFQATT and CDR2 is SNEGSKA (reference sequence). V was shortened by 5 bases and J by 9 bases, with 10 bases between the two germline ends. The CDR3 has 10 amino acids. Written as DNA, the CDR3 is TGCAGTGCTCCTTTGGGGGCCCAGTACTTC. Translated: CSAPLGAQYF.

There are many counts of this clonotype. The rearrangement links TRBV5-1 to TRBJ1-2; D is possibly TRBD1 (6 bases). CDR1 is SGHRS, CDR2 YFSETQ, per germline. The CDR3 runs 16 residues. V gave up 1 base and J gave up 2 bases, with 15 bases separating them. The CDR3 reads CASSLSGAFGNYGYTF. The CDR3 bases are TGCGCCAGCAGCTTGTCAGGGGCTTTCGGAAACTATGGCTACACCTTC.

This clonotype was recorded many times. CDR3: CASRLGRTNTGELFF. The CDR3 nucleotides are TGTGCCAGCAGACTCGGACGGACGAACACCGGGGAGCTGTTTTTT. V is TRBV12-3 or TRBV12-4 and J is TRBJ2-2; D is unresolved. The V end was cut by 6 bases, the J end by 0 bases, with 11 bases between. The CDR3 spans 15 residues.

The sample holds a few counts of this clonotype. J is TRBJ2-2 and V is TRBV19; tentatively, D is TRBD2 (6 bases). Trimming cost V 4 bases and J 3 bases, with 24 bases left between them. Germline lookup yields CDR1 LNHDA and CDR2 SQIVND (reference sequence). The CDR3 is made up of 19 amino acids. The chain's CDR3 is CASSTRGIEGLWDTGELFF. In DNA, the CDR3 is TGTGCCAGTAGTACCCGGGGGATTGAGGGGCTCTGGGACACCGGGGAGCTGTTTTTT.

This clonotype was recorded at least ten times. The chain uses TRBV28 and TRBJ1-2, with 8 bases identical to TRBD1. The length of the CDR3 is 13 residues. Germline lookup yields CDR1 MDHEN and CDR2 SYDVKM. The J segment lost 6 bases and the V segment lost 4 bases, leaving 4 bases of the junction unmatched. As DNA, the CDR3 is TGTGCCAGCAGTTACCGGGACAGGAATGGCTACACCTTC. Translating gives CASSYRDRNGYTF.